This T cell receptor beta chain was sequenced during a study of blood T cell repertoires in COVID-19 (dated by TCRdb to the early 2020s). Describing the broader study: Samples covering the acute and convalescent phases of COVID-19 were provided by collaborators in the United States, Italy and Spain. A de-identified subject ID, COVID-19 status, age in years and sex were almost always included in the sample metadata. Subjects who had been exposed to COVID-19, were actively infected with it, or had recovered from it provided the deeply sampled blood TCRbeta repertoires that made up the dataset. The material from the prospective study consisted of cDNA or gDNA derived from T cells, B-cell-depleted T cells, or PBMCs. The samples were drawn from two sources: the first 160 participants of the ongoing ImmuneRACE study, and approximately 1,300 subjects contributed by 6 global collaborators. The repertoires were released in a freely available public database intended as a resource for research on the immune response to SARS-CoV-2. HLA class I and class II types, where available, came from metadata supplied by the sample provider rather than from assay-based typing.

TCRbeta CDR3 regions were amplified from genomic DNA by means of the immunoSEQ Assay, a bias-controlled multiplex PCR. The paper's data handling went like this. The number of nucleated cells in each sample was estimated from the amplification of reference gene primers within the assay. To quantify the absolute abundance of each unique TCRbeta CDR3 rearrangement, sequence reads were collapsed and filtered. For each sample, productive Simpson clonality was calculated as the square root of Simpson's diversity index across productive rearrangements. TCRdb obtained this table from immuneACCESS and retained in-frame rearrangements with V and J assigned. These tables miss some clones; where compared with another copy, unresolved V genes account for less than half of the shortfall, and the remainder is unexplained. V and J calls and clone size follow that table, whereas D and trimming were derived from the DNA. Present in this sample are 270,000 or so clones, 90% of which were seen just once. 2.1% of the sample rests with the top ten.

For CDR1 and CDR2, the germline V gene lists LGHNA and YNFKEQ. V is pruned by 0 bases and J by 4 bases, leaving 4 bases of the junction without a gene match. The cysteine opens and the phenylalanine closes a CDR3 of 16 amino acids. Only the CDR3 portion is preserved as DNA: 48 bases, with reading frame beginning at the first base. Summary of the overall study and its limitations: The amount of clinical and demographic metadata varied by source and participant and was provided uncurated.

Worth noting for this clone: Its antigen is unknown. Per-nucleotide qualities are absent, and no much larger clonotype sits a single base away.

At one collaborating source in Seattle, patients were enrolled during active infection and were followed longitudinally through the course of disease. Collaborating institutions collected whole blood in K2EDTA tubes following their own protocols. For TCRbeta analysis, collaborators shipped samples in one of three forms: frozen whole blood, isolated PBMCs, or DNA extracted from either of those sample types. What was sequenced was peripheral blood. The origin of this receptor is a woman aged 55 to 70 with COVID-19, enrolled during active disease. The chain was built from TRBV4-2 and TRBJ2-2, with 8 central nucleotides matching TRBD1. The DNA reads as follows: TGTGCCAGCAGCCAAGATCAGGGGGCGGTCACCGGGGAGCTGTTTTTT. This codes for CASSQDQGAVTGELFF.